A single sample gave rise to the 14 T cell receptor beta chains below, sequenced in a study of cytotoxic CD8 clonotypes in ibrutinib-treated CLL (dated by TCRdb to the early 2020s). Library creation used the immunoSEQ multiplex PCR assay. Entries here come from immuneACCESS through TCRdb and include only in-frame sequences with V and J called. Some clones fail to appear in such tables; in the studies checked, an unresolved V gene covers under half of the shortfall, and the cause of the remainder is unknown. Counted in this sample were a few thousand clones; 82% of them appeared once. About 25% of the sample is taken by the ten largest. The material sequenced was PBMCs, taken before ibrutinib treatment. These receptors were collected from a human donor with chronic lymphocytic leukemia.

V gene TRBV7-9 combines with J gene TRBJ2-5; 8 bases agree with TRBD2. Germline V lookup: CDR1 SEHNR, CDR2 FQNEAQ (reference sequence). This CDR3 contains 13 residues. Trimming cost V 5 bases and J 1 base; bases outside gene matches: 0. CDR3 in DNA: TGTGCCAGCAGCCGGGGGGGCCAAGAGACCCAGTACTTC. It translates to CASSRGGQETQYF.

J is TRBJ2-2 and V is TRBV2; D is ambiguous. The CDR3 spans 14 residues. V was cut by 4 bases and J by 6 bases, with 12 bases left in between. The V gene's germline CDR1 is SNHLY and CDR2 FYNNEI. The CDR3 reads CASSVSGGPGELFF. DNA for the CDR3: TGTGCCAGCAGTGTTTCAGGCGGTCCCGGGGAGCTGTTTTTT. The whole variable domain, filled in from reference TRBV2 and TRBJ2-2, reads EPEVTQTPSHQVTQMGQEVILRCVPISNHLYFYWYRQILGQKVEFLVSFYNNEISEKSEIFDDQFSVERPDGSNFTLKIRSTKLEDSAMYFCASSVSGGPGELFFGEGSRLTVL.

This chain connects TRBV6-5 to TRBJ2-1; the match to TRBD2 covers 12 bases. Germline V gives CDR1 MNHEY, CDR2 SVGAGI. V dropped 5 bases and J dropped 12; count of bases not matched to a gene: 11. The CDR3 totals 15 residues. This chain's CDR3 is CASSHLAGGNERQFF. CDR3 nucleotides: TGTGCCAGCAGTCACCTAGCGGGGGGGAATGAGCGGCAGTTCTTC.

The rearrangement joins TRBV21-1 to TRBJ2-7; TRBD1 is the table's D call and was not checked against the DNA. TRBV21-1 is a pseudogene locus. The CDR3 length is 19 residues. The CDR3 DNA follows: TGTGCCAGCAGCAAAAAGGTGGCCCCCGAAGGGGATAGCTCCTACGAGCAGTACTTC. Protein product: CASSKKVAPEGDSSYEQYF.

The chain combines TRBV6-5 with TRBJ2-7, with a possible D match to TRBD1 (7 bases). The CDR3 is 13 amino acids. CDR1 MNHEY and CDR2 SVGAGI come from the germline V gene. V was clipped by 4 bases and J by 6 bases, with 13 bases between them. The CDR3 spells CASSSRQGGEQYF. The CDR3 DNA sequence: TGTGCCAGCAGTTCCCGACAGGGAGGCGAGCAGTACTTC.

J is TRBJ1-1 and V is TRBV2, with 7 bases that match TRBD1. The CDR3 totals 12 residues. The germline gives CDR1 SNHLY, CDR2 FYNNEI. J was trimmed by 3 bases and V by 10 bases; bases with no gene match: 5. The CDR3 DNA sequence: TGTGCCATCCGGGACAGCGACACTGAAGCTTTCTTT. It yields the protein CAIRDSDTEAFF.

The J gene is TRBJ1-5, the V gene TRBV6-5, with D hard to call. Per germline, CDR1 MNHEY and CDR2 SVGAGI. This CDR3 is 15 amino acids long. V shed 6 bases and J shed 4 bases, with 16 bases lying between them. DNA for the CDR3: TGTGCCAGCAGGTCCCACCGAACAGAGAATCAGCCCCAGCATTTT. Protein: CASRSHRTENQPQHF.

The gene calls are TRBV6-5 and TRBJ1-1, with TRBD1 matching over 7 bases. The CDR3 runs to 16 residues. V gave up 2 bases and J gave up 0 bases; unmatched junction bases: 6. The germline CDR1 and CDR2 sequences are MNHEY and SVGAGI. CDR3 residues: CASSYTSTGMNTEAFF. DNA of the CDR3: TGTGCCAGCAGTTACACTTCGACAGGGATGAACACTGAAGCTTTCTTT.

The CDR3 bases are TGTGCCAGCAGCCCTAAAGGGAAGGGGAACACTGAAGCTTTCTTT. This encodes CASSPKGKGNTEAFF. The chain employs TRBV5-4 and TRBJ1-1; D uncertain. The CDR3 has 15 residues. Germline values: CDR1 SGHNT, CDR2 YYREEE (reference sequence). The germline V and J ends were trimmed by 4 bases and 1 base, with 14 bases remaining between them. The complete variable domain, with remaining parts taken from reference TRBV5-4 and TRBJ1-1, reads ETGVTQSPTHLIKTRGQQVTLRCSSQSGHNTVSWYQQALGQGPQFIFQYYREEENGRGNFPPRFSGLQFPNYSSELNVNALELDDSALYLCASSPKGKGNTEAFFGQGTRLTVV.

This rearrangement joins TRBV5-1 to TRBJ1-4, with unresolved D. V was trimmed by 0 bases and J by 5 bases, leaving 5 bases between them. Germline V gives CDR1 SGHRS, CDR2 YFSETQ. CDR3 length: 13 amino acids. This CDR3 reads CASSLEPNEKLFF. The CDR3 DNA is TGCGCCAGCAGCTTGGAGCCGAATGAAAAACTGTTTTTT.

V usage is TRBV5-1 and J usage is TRBJ1-6, with D tentatively TRBD1 (6 bases). Germline V gene lookup returns CDR1 SGHRS and CDR2 YFSETQ. This CDR3 comprises 19 residues. V dropped 0 bases and J dropped 6 bases, with 22 bases sitting between them. CDR3 nucleotide sequence: TGCGCCAGCAGCTTGGCCTTGGTCGACAGGCCAGTGTTTAATTCACCCCTCCACTTT. It translates to CASSLALVDRPVFNSPLHF.

This chain connects TRBV6-6 to TRBJ1-4; no firm D call. CDR3 length: 15 residues. The V gene lost 5 bases and the J gene lost 8 bases, with 18 bases spanning the gap. Per the germline V gene, CDR1 is MNHNY and CDR2 is SVGAGI (reference sequence). In nucleotides, the CDR3 is TGTGCCAGCAGTCCCCCAGCGGGTACGGGGGAAAAACTGTTTTTT. This sequence encodes CASSPPAGTGEKLFF.

This clone is labeled large. The chain links TRBV7-9 to TRBJ2-7; 9 bases fit TRBD1. This CDR3 spans 14 amino acids. V was clipped by 7 bases and J by 12 bases; unmatched bases: 16. The V gene's germline CDR1 is SEHNR and CDR2 FQNEAQ (reference sequence). Here the CDR3 DNA reads TGTGCCAGCACTCGACCGGGACAGGGCGGCAGCCCGTACTTC. Residues: CASTRPGQGGSPYF.

The genes are TRBV16 and TRBJ1-6; 7 nucleotides align to TRBD1. V lost 0 bases and J lost 4; bases outside the gene matches: 3. CDR3 length: 16 amino acids. CDR1 is KGHSY and CDR2 is FQNENV in the germline V gene. The CDR3, as DNA: TGTGCCAGCAGCCAATCTGGACAGGTTTATAATTCACCCCTCCACTTT. This codes for CASSQSGQVYNSPLHF.